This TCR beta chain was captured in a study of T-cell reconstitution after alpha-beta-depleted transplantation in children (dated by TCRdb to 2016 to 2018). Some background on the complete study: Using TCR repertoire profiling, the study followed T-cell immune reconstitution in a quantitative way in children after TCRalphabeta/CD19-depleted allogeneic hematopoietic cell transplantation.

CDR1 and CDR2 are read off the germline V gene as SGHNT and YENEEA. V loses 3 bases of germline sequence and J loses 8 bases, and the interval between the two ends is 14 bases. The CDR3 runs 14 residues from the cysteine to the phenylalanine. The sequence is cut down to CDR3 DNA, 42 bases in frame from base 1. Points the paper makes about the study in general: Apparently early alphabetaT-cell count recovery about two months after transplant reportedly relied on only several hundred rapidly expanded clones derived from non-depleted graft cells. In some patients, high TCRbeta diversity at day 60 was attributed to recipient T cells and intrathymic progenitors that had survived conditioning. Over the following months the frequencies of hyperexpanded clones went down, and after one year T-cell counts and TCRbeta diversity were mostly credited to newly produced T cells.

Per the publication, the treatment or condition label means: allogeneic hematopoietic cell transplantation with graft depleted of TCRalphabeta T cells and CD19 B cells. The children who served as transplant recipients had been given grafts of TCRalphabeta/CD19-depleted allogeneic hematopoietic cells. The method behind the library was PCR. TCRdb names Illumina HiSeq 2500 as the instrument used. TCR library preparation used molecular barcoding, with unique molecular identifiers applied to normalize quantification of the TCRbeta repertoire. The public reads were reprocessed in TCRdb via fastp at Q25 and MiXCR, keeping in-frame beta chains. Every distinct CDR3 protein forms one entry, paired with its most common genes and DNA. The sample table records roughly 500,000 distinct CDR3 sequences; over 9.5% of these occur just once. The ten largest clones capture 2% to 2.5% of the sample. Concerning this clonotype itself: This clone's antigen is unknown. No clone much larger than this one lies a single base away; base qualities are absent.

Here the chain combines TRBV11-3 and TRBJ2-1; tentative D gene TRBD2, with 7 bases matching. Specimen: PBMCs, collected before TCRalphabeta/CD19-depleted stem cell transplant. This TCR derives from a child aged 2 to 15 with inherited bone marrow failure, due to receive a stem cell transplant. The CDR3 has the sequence CASSLMPGGDEQFF. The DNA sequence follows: TGTGCCAGCAGCTTGATGCCGGGGGGCGATGAGCAGTTCTTC.